This T cell receptor (beta chain) emerged from a study of control samples from healthy donors and cancer patients. Per germline, CDR1 ENHRY and CDR2 SYGVKD. The length of the CDR3 is 18 residues. J lost 0 bases, V lost 3 bases, and 13 bases had no gene match. The assay was immunoSEQ multiplex PCR, and TCRdb's table has in-frame clones only and misses some. The table shows around 120,000 clones, with approximately 90% occurring only once. This clonotype was sampled from a woman in her sixties or seventies in good health. The specimen was blood. The chain employs TRBV10-3 and TRBJ2-5; 7 nucleotides line up with TRBD2. The CDR3 nucleotides read TGTGCCATCAGTGACGTTGTGTCGGCGGGGGAGTACCAAGAGACCCAGTACTTC. Translating it yields CAISDVVSAGEYQETQYF.